Listed below are T cell receptor beta chains from one sample, sequenced in a study of T cell responses to AZD1222 COVID-19 vaccine. Clones were sequenced by immunoSEQ multiplex PCR, and TCRdb holds only the in-frame ones, with some missing. The table lists about 150,000 clones, 88% of them singletons. The sample was peripheral blood, taken on day 0 of AZD1222 vaccination. Source of these receptors: an adult in good health. Each CDR3 is given with its conserved first and last residue. A D gene is named only where the DNA matches it firmly. Part of the rows lack a size; the others show once, few, many or a class for expanded clones.

D gene | clone size | J gene | V gene | CDR3 protein | CDR3 DNA
TRBD1 | . | TRBJ1-1 | TRBV19 | CASSITGGHEAFF | TGTGCCAGTAGTATTACAGGGGGACATGAAGCTTTCTTT
TRBD2 | . | TRBJ2-3 | TRBV19 | CASKERGSTDTQYF | TGTGCCAGTAAGGAGCGGGGGAGCACAGATACGCAGTATTTT
. | . | TRBJ2-5 | TRBV7-2 | CASSTKGGRETQYF | TGTGCCAGCTCCACGAAAGGGGGTCGAGAGACCCAGTACTTC
. | few | TRBJ1-4 | TRBV7-2 | CASSPGFSPNEKLFF | TGTGCCAGCAGCCCCGGATTCTCCCCTAATGAAAAACTGTTTTTT
TRBD1 | . | TRBJ1-2 | TRBV28 | CANLGQEGYTF | TGTGCCAACCTAGGACAGGAAGGCTACACCTTC
TRBD1 | . | TRBJ1-2 | TRBV4-1 | CASSSHRGGNYGYTF | TGCGCCAGCAGCTCTCACAGGGGAGGGAACTATGGCTACACCTTC
TRBD2 | . | TRBJ2-5 | TRBV2 | CASRQLAGPQETQYF | TGTGCCAGCAGACAACTAGCGGGGCCCCAAGAGACCCAGTACTTC
TRBD1 | . | TRBJ1-2 | TRBV5-1 | CASSSVPGQGLGYTF | TGCGCCAGCAGCTCCGTCCCGGGACAGGGGTTGGGCTACACCTTC
. | . | TRBJ1-4 | TRBV11-2 | CASSPSGGVGEKLFF | TGTGCCAGCAGCCCCAGCGGGGGAGTCGGGGAAAAACTGTTTTTT
TRBD1 | . | TRBJ2-3 | TRBV3-1/TRBV3-2 | CASSPRQGIDTQYF | TGTGCCAGCAGCCCTCGACAGGGAATCGATACGCAGTATTTT
. | . | TRBJ1-1 | TRBV4-2 | CASSQENRMNTEAFF | TGTGCCAGCAGCCAAGAAAACAGAATGAACACTGAAGCTTTCTTT
. | once | TRBJ1-5 | TRBV9 | CASSEQETNQPQHF | TGTGCCAGCAGCGAACAGGAGACCAATCAGCCCCAGCATTTT
TRBD1 | . | TRBJ1-2 | TRBV7-2 | CASSRDREYYGYTF | TGTGCCAGCAGCAGGGACAGAGAATACTATGGCTACACCTTC
TRBD1 | . | TRBJ1-6 | TRBV19 | CASRGQGLSNSPLHF | TGTGCCAGTAGGGGACAGGGGCTTTCCAATTCACCCCTCCACTTT
TRBD1 | few | TRBJ2-1 | TRBV7-2 | CASSYGQGGFYEQFF | TGTGCCAGCAGTTACGGACAGGGAGGATTTTATGAGCAGTTCTTC
TRBD1 | once | TRBJ2-1 | TRBV2 | CASRATGAKFF | TGTGCCAGCAGGGCGACAGGGGCAAAGTTCTTC
TRBD2 | . | TRBJ2-7 | TRBV12-3/TRBV12-4 | CASESLRGGEQYF | TGTGCCAGCGAATCCCTGCGCGGGGGAGAGCAGTACTTC
TRBD1 | . | TRBJ2-5 | TRBV7-2 | CASSRGQGDQETQYF | TGTGCCAGCAGCAGGGGACAGGGGGACCAAGAGACCCAGTACTTC
TRBD2 | . | TRBJ2-7 | TRBV6-5 | CASRGLAGLHEQYF | TGTGCCAGCAGAGGACTAGCGGGGTTACACGAGCAGTACTTC
. | . | TRBJ1-5 | TRBV29-1 | CSVETDSNQPQHF | TGCAGCGTTGAAACGGATAGCAATCAGCCCCAGCATTTT
. | . | TRBJ2-7 | TRBV6-5 | CASSLSRSSSYEQYF | TGTGCCAGCAGTCTATCACGTTCTAGCTCCTACGAGCAGTACTTC
. | . | TRBJ1-4 | TRBV4-1 | CASSQVGEKKLFF | TGCGCCAGCAGCCAAGTGGGAGAGAAAAAACTGTTTTTT
TRBD1 | . | TRBJ1-5 | TRBV2 | CASSGTGRNQPQHF | TGTGCCAGCAGTGGGACAGGGAGGAATCAGCCCCAGCATTTT
TRBD1 | . | TRBJ1-2 | TRBV2 | CASRGQGYGYTF | TGTGCCAGCAGAGGACAGGGATATGGCTACACCTTC
. | . | TRBJ1-5 | TRBV28 | CASSFVTGGNQPQHF | TGTGCCAGCAGTTTCGTAACGGGGGGCAATCAGCCCCAGCATTTT
. | . | TRBJ1-6 | TRBV4-3 | CASSQVAKDTSSPLHF | TGCGCCAGCAGCCAAGTTGCGAAGGATACGAGCTCACCCCTCCACTTT
TRBD1 | . | TRBJ1-5 | TRBV3-1/TRBV3-2 | CASSRQGDQPQHF | TGTGCCAGCAGCCGACAGGGCGATCAGCCCCAGCATTTT
. | . | TRBJ1-3 | TRBV6-5 | CASRPPGGAGNTIYF | TGTGCCAGCAGGCCACCGGGGGGTGCTGGAAACACCATATATTTT